Following are 22 T cell receptor beta chains from one sample sequenced in a study of shared clonotypes between healthy human individuals. Here immunoSEQ multiplex PCR was the method, and the copy in TCRdb shows in-frame clones only, minus some. The sample records 2 million to 2.5 million clones, approximately 94% being singletons. The material sequenced was naive CD4+ T cells sorted from blood. The subset was: CD45RA+ positively selected. All receptors derive from a man aged 18 to 35 in good health.

The chain uses TRBV7-9 and TRBJ2-7, with D maybe TRBD1 (6 bases). V lost 6 bases to trimming and J lost 0 bases, with 12 bases between them. The germline V gene encodes CDR1 SEHNR and CDR2 FQNEAQ (reference sequence). The CDR3 loop spans 14 amino acids. The CDR3, as DNA: TGTGCCAGCAGATGGACAGCAAGCTCCTACGAGCAGTACTTC. Its protein is CASRWTASSYEQYF.

This chain links TRBV28 with TRBJ2-3; possibly TRBD2 for D (5 bases). CDR1 and CDR2 from the germline V gene are MDHEN and SYDVKM. V shed 5 bases and J shed 1 base, with 13 bases lying between them. The CDR3 has 15 residues. The CDR3 nucleotides read TGTGCCAGCAGTGGTACTAGGGCCGGCACAGATACGCAGTATTTT. Amino acid sequence: CASSGTRAGTDTQYF.

This clone has a handful of counts. This rearrangement joins TRBV6-5 to TRBJ1-5; TRBD1 agrees at 9 bases. The CDR3 sequence is 13 residues long. Germline loops: CDR1 MNHEY, CDR2 SVGAGI. V shed 5 bases, J shed 8 bases, and the junction held 4 bases outside the gene matches. The CDR3 loop reads CASSRDREKPQHF. DNA for the CDR3: TGTGCCAGCAGTCGGGACAGGGAAAAGCCCCAGCATTTT.

This chain links TRBV7-8 with TRBJ1-5, with D possibly TRBD1 on 5 matching bases. The CDR3 is 19 amino acids. Germline V CDR1 and CDR2: SGHVS, FQNEAQ. V was shortened by 6 bases and J by 0 bases, with 24 bases between the two germline ends. CDR3 nucleotides: TGTGCCAGCAGTCTCGAGTGGGGACCTAAGGGATATAGCAATCAGCCCCAGCATTTT. Its translation is CASSLEWGPKGYSNQPQHF.

This clone was detected only a few times. The V call is TRBV28, the J call TRBJ1-5, with D perhaps matching TRBD1 (5 bases). Germline CDR1 is MDHEN and CDR2 is SYDVKM. Trimming shortened V by 6 bases and J by 1 base, and 13 bases separated the two germline ends. CDR3 length equals 15 residues. The CDR3 loop reads CASRPGGTSNQPQHF. In nucleotides, the CDR3 is TGTGCCAGCAGGCCCGGGGGAACAAGCAATCAGCCCCAGCATTTT.

The rearrangement joins TRBV6-5 to TRBJ2-4; D possibly corresponds to TRBD2 (5 bases). CDR1 and CDR2 (germline): MNHEY, SVGAGI. The V and J ends lost 0 bases and 3 bases respectively, with 12 bases between them. The CDR3 consists of 16 residues. In nucleotides, the CDR3 is TGTGCCAGCAGTTACTCAACTAGTGTGGTCAAAAACATTCAGTACTTC. Encoded protein: CASSYSTSVVKNIQYF.

CDR3 residues: CASSDGTGASYEQYF. Written as DNA, the CDR3 is TGCGCCAGCAGTGATGGGACAGGAGCTTCCTACGAGCAGTACTTC. V gene TRBV10-1 combines with J gene TRBJ2-7; 8 bases agree with TRBD1. Per the germline V gene, CDR1 is WNHNN and CDR2 is SYGVQD (reference sequence). This CDR3 has 15 residues. With V trimmed by 3 bases and J by 1 base, 5 bases remained unmatched.

The chain employs TRBV10-3 and TRBJ2-2; no clear D gene. The V gene lost 6 bases and the J gene lost 4 bases, with 12 bases spanning the gap. Germline assignment: CDR1 ENHRY and CDR2 SYGVKD. The CDR3 sequence is 14 residues long. CDR3 coding DNA: TGTGCCATCAGCCGAGACTTGGGCACCGGGGAGCTGTTTTTT. It codes for CAISRDLGTGELFF.

The V gene is TRBV2, the J gene TRBJ2-7, with D hard to call. The germline CDR1 and CDR2 sequences are SNHLY and FYNNEI. Trimming took off 2 bases at V and 6 bases at J, with 11 bases between the two ends. CDR3 length equals 13 residues. The CDR3 coding sequence is TGTGCCAGCAGTGAATATTTGTCAAGCGAGCAGTACTTC. This codes for CASSEYLSSEQYF. Using reference TRBV2 and TRBJ2-7 for the parts outside the CDR3, the full variable domain is EPEVTQTPSHQVTQMGQEVILRCVPISNHLYFYWYRQILGQKVEFLVSFYNNEISEKSEIFDDQFSVERPDGSNFTLKIRSTKLEDSAMYFCASSEYLSSEQYFGPGTRLTVT.

This clone was detected only a few times. The chain combines TRBV5-6 with TRBJ2-3, with 7 nucleotides matching TRBD1. Unmatched junction bases numbered 3, after V lost 2 bases and J lost 0 bases. The germline V gene encodes CDR1 SGHDT and CDR2 YYEEEE. This CDR3 is 15 amino acids long. The CDR3 region has the DNA TGTGCCAGCAGCTTCGACAGGGTCAGCACAGATACGCAGTATTTT. Amino acids: CASSFDRVSTDTQYF.

Notes on this clone: Other nucleotide sequences from this sample produce the same CDR3. The rearrangement joins TRBV18 to TRBJ2-2; D uncertain. V was shortened by 1 base and J by 1 base, with 4 bases between the two germline ends. The CDR3 is 14 residues long. CDR1 is KGHSH and CDR2 is LQKENI in the germline V gene. The CDR3 here is CASSPQRNTGELFF. CDR3 sequence (DNA): TGTGCCAGCTCACCACAGCGGAACACCGGGGAGCTGTTTTTT.

This chain connects TRBV29-1 to TRBJ2-5; D is possibly TRBD1 (5 bases). Per germline, CDR1 SQVTM and CDR2 ANQGSEA. This CDR3 has 13 residues. Trimming left V 4 bases short and J 7 bases short, with 16 bases between. The CDR3 protein is CSVVLQAGGTQYF. DNA of the CDR3: TGCAGCGTTGTTTTACAGGCCGGCGGGACCCAGTACTTC. Using reference TRBV29-1 and TRBJ2-5 for the parts outside the CDR3, the full variable domain is SAVISQKPSRDICQRGTSLTIQCQVDSQVTMMFWYRQQPGQSLTLIATANQGSEATYESGFVIDKFPISRPNLTFSTLTVSNMSPEDSSIYLCSVVLQAGGTQYFGPGTRLLVL.

In the case of this clone: Other DNA sequences in the same sample also yield this CDR3. The chain joins TRBV2 to TRBJ1-1; no definite D call. Germline CDR1 SNHLY, CDR2 FYNNEI. The length of the CDR3 is 11 residues. V was pared by 3 bases and J by 3 bases, with 2 bases between. CDR3 nucleotides: TGTGCCAGCAGTGACTACACTGAAGCTTTCTTT. It codes for CASSDYTEAFF. The full variable domain, in which reference TRBV2 and TRBJ1-1 provide the parts outside the CDR3, is EPEVTQTPSHQVTQMGQEVILRCVPISNHLYFYWYRQILGQKVEFLVSFYNNEISEKSEIFDDQFSVERPDGSNFTLKIRSTKLEDSAMYFCASSDYTEAFFGQGTRLTVV.

The chain employs TRBV11-2 and TRBJ2-7, with 7 bases lining up with TRBD2. The CDR3 sequence is 15 residues long. CDR1 and CDR2 (germline): SGHAT, FQNNGV. Germline trimming cut 1 base from V and 6 bases from J; bases unmatched to any gene: 9. The CDR3 loop is CASSLATGGSSEQYF. The CDR3 nucleotides read TGTGCCAGCAGCTTAGCCACGGGAGGATCATCCGAGCAGTACTTC. The full variable domain, with the rest looked up from reference TRBV11-2 and TRBJ2-7, is EAGVAQSPRYKIIEKRQSVAFWCNPISGHATLYWYQQILGQGPKLLIQFQNNGVVDDSQLPKDRFSAERLKGVDSTLKIQPAKLEDSAVYLCASSLATGGSSEQYFGPGTRLTVT.

CDR3 bases: TGTGCCAGCAGCGCACCAGGGGACGGTAATGAAAAACTGTTTTTT. This translates into CASSAPGDGNEKLFF. The chain employs TRBV7-9 and TRBJ1-4; TRBD1 might be the D (6 bases). This CDR3 contains 15 residues. The V end was cut by 5 bases, the J end by 4 bases, with 14 bases between. The germline V gene encodes CDR1 SEHNR and CDR2 FQNEAQ (reference sequence). Drawing the rest from reference TRBV7-9 and TRBJ1-4, the complete variable domain is DTGVSQNPRHKITKRGQNVTFRCDPISEHNRLYWYRQTLGQGPEFLTYFQNEAQLEKSRLLSDRFSAERPKGSFSTLEIQRTEQGDSAMYLCASSAPGDGNEKLFFGSGTQLSVL.

This chain uses TRBV29-1 with TRBJ2-1; D remains unclear. CDR1 and CDR2 from the germline V gene are SQVTM and ANQGSEA. There are 14 residues in the CDR3. V shed 8 bases and J shed 0 bases, with 14 bases lying between them. CDR3 sequence: CSLRSKSSYNEQFF. In DNA form, the CDR3 reads TGCAGCCTCCGGTCGAAAAGCTCCTACAATGAGCAGTTCTTC.

The genes are TRBV30 and TRBJ2-1; maybe TRBD1 (6 bases). V lost 3 bases, J lost 4 bases, and 16 bases lay in between. The CDR3 is made up of 15 amino acids. Germline V CDR1 and CDR2: GTSNPN, SVGIG (reference sequence). In DNA form, the CDR3 reads TGTGCCTGGAGAGGGGGATTGGGGAAGTACAATGAGCAGTTCTTC. Residues: CAWRGGLGKYNEQFF.

J is TRBJ2-3 and V is TRBV2; 7 bases align to TRBD2. The V segment lost 8 bases and the J segment 0 bases; nucleotides outside the gene matches: 8. The CDR3 is 15 amino acids. Per the germline V gene, CDR1 is SNHLY and CDR2 is FYNNEI. CDR3 residues: CASSRGVTSTDTQYF. CDR3 nucleotides: TGTGCCAGCTCTCGGGGGGTAACTAGCACAGATACGCAGTATTTT.

For this clone: The same CDR3 is also encoded by other DNA sequences in this sample. The chain couples TRBV29-1 to TRBJ2-1; D gene ambiguous. The CDR3 runs 12 residues. CDR1 is SQVTM and CDR2 is ANQGSEA in the germline V gene. Trimming cost V 5 bases and J 3 bases, with 8 bases left between them. CDR3 loop: CSVRSSYNEQFF. CDR3 bases: TGCAGCGTTCGCAGCAGCTACAATGAGCAGTTCTTC.

V and J are TRBV5-1 and TRBJ2-7; D not certain. The CDR3 extends over 14 amino acids. Trimming pared 4 bases from V and 3 bases from J, leaving 14 bases between. Germline values: CDR1 SGHRS, CDR2 YFSETQ. CDR3 DNA sequence: TGCGCCAGCAGCCCGGGCTATTCAGACTACGAGCAGTACTTC. This encodes CASSPGYSDYEQYF.

On this clone itself: Distinct nucleotide sequences in the sample also encode this CDR3. The genes are TRBV29-1 and TRBJ1-2; possible D gene TRBD1, 5 bases. The V end was cut by 7 bases, the J end by 14 bases, with 17 bases between. CDR1 and CDR2 from the germline V gene are SQVTM and ANQGSEA. This CDR3 contains 10 residues. CDR3 sequence: CSASDTGSTF. The CDR3 nucleotides are TGCAGCGCCTCGGACACTGGTAGTACCTTC.

The rearrangement links TRBV6-1 to TRBJ1-5; the D gene is possibly TRBD1 (6 bases). CDR1 is MNHNS and CDR2 is SASEGT in the germline V gene. The CDR3 sequence is 14 residues long. V was clipped by 3 bases and J by 7 bases, with 13 bases between them. The CDR3 bases are TGTGCCAGCAGTGAGGGGGCGCTGGCACAGCCCCAGCATTTT. It translates to CASSEGALAQPQHF.